Detailed here is one T cell receptor beta chain. There is no known antigen for this receptor. It has no much larger one-base neighbor in the sample; base qualities were not kept. Other DNA sequences from this sample encode an identical CDR3 as well. This sample stems from a study of shared clonotypes between healthy human individuals (dated by TCRdb to the early 2020s). Background for the entire study: The cohort included three men and two women between 18 and 49 years of age. For each donor, CD4 naive and CD4 memory were each run on three plates, CD8 naive on two plates, and CD8 memory on one plate. To increase sequencing depth and limit assay-specific biases, different laboratories used diverse techniques to prepare libraries and sequence TCR repertoires. Between about 0.8 and 9.5 billion PBMCs per donor were obtained by leukapheresis. To estimate repertoire size and how much clonotypes are shared between individuals, the study performed deep sequencing of blood TCR repertoires from roughly five healthy adults. Here is what the overall study found, with its caveats: Based on pairwise subsampling, the degree of clonotype sharing among donors was expected to be affected by sequencing depth. Sampling was limited to blood, and TCR repertoires in tissue likely differ from TCR repertoires in blood. Across a handful of donors, approximately 5% of naive CD4, approximately 3.6% of naive CD8, roughly 2.2% of memory CD4, and 0.4% of memory CD8 clonotypes were shared. The genetic and exposure-history diversity represented was limited by the small number of donors. Larger estimated clonotype richness was generally found for naive subsets than for memory subsets. Incomplete sequencing was indicated by rarefaction of sorted-subset datasets, despite the large sequencing depth. Compared with non-shared clonotypes, the clonotypes found in all four sorted-subset donors had higher generation probabilities.

Donors were healthy HIV-negative adults with no recently reported acute infections or vaccinations. All donors were Caucasian adults living in Nashville, Tennessee, USA. Magnetic negative selection was used to enrich CD4+ T cells, after which naive cells were positively selected on CD45RA and the negative fraction became the memory subset. Blood was obtained by leukapheresis, after which PBMCs were separated by Ficoll-Histopaque density gradient centrifugation and cryopreserved in liquid nitrogen vapor phase. Analytical flow cytometry was used to check the purity and quantity of each magnetically sorted T cell population. Genomic DNA was isolated from every sorted fraction and measured by UV absorbance on a Nanodrop 2000c. The germline V gene supplies CDR1 SGHRS and CDR2 YFSETQ. V loses 0 bases at its end and J loses 2 bases; junction bases beyond the gene matches: 5. The CDR3 measures 15 amino acids from cysteine to phenylalanine. Only the CDR3 region is kept as DNA, spanning 45 bases read in frame from base 1.

Using the deep immunoSEQ assay, multiplex PCR amplified TCR CDR3 regions from genomic DNA. Genomic DNA extracted from each cell subset was distributed evenly over all wells of several immunoSEQ 96-well plates, and each plate served as one replicate. For sorted subsets, approximately 210 ng of genomic DNA, equivalent to about 30,000 T cell genomes, went into each replicate PCR. Purified libraries were quantified with a Qubit 3.0 fluorometer, sized on a Bioanalyzer 2100, and re-quantified with the KAPA Library Quantification kit. A separate single-read 150-cycle Illumina NextSeq 550 flow cell was used to sequence each immunoSEQ 96-well plate. Concerning the study's data processing: Because the immunoSEQ output included only junctional sequences and no quality scores, the filtering could not be the same as the filtering used for full-length reads. To assign V/J genes and CDR3, sequences were annotated against IMGT germline references using PyIR, a Python wrapper for IgBLAST v1.9. Any read was removed if the V/J assignment was weak (E-value above 1e-6), the CDR3 was missing, or the read contained stop codons, out-of-frame junctions, or ambiguous translated residues. V3J clonotypes were defined as sequences sharing the same inferred V gene, J gene, and CDR3 amino acid sequence. Percentage overlap between repertoires was computed as shared unique clonotypes divided by the size of the smaller repertoire. Richness of each repertoire was evaluated using RTK rarefaction, the Chao1 estimator, and Recon v2.1 estimates of unobserved clonotypes. OLGA was used to compute generation probabilities for all TCRbeta clonotypes that the gDNA method yielded from a handful of donors. The clones in this table, taken by TCRdb from immuneACCESS, are in-frame only. Not every clone is retained; where verified, under half of the shortfall comes from an unresolved V gene, and the cause of the rest is unknown. V and J calls and clone size come straight from that table; D and trimming were deduced from the DNA. The sample table shows roughly 2.5 million clones, and roughly 92% are seen once. The ten largest clones add up to over 0.12% of the sample.

The sequenced sample consisted of naive CD4+ T cells sorted from blood. Sample cell subset or site, as interpreted from the label and publication: CD45RA+ positively selected. This chain joins TRBV5-1 to TRBJ2-7; 7 central nucleotides agree with TRBD1. The receptor was isolated from a man younger than 35 in good health. At the DNA level, the sequence is TGCGCCAGCAGCTTGGGAGGGACAGCAGCCTACGAGCAGTACTTC. Its coded protein is CASSLGGTAAYEQYF.